These 28 T cell receptor beta chains were all obtained from the same sample, sequenced in a study of blood T cell repertoires in COVID-19 (dated by TCRdb to about 2020). Library construction relied on the immunoSEQ multiplex PCR assay. The table comes from immuneACCESS by way of TCRdb, which keeps in-frame sequences with V and J called. Part of the clones is missing from these tables; in studies checked, under half for an unresolved V gene and the rest for unknown reasons. Counted in this sample were about 100,000 clones; more than 85% of them appeared once. Roughly 1.9% of the sample is in the top ten clones. The sample taken for sequencing was peripheral blood. These receptors were collected from a man aged 50-60 years with active COVID-19.

V is TRBV20-1 and J is TRBJ2-3, with 10 positions matching TRBD2. CDR3 size: 14 residues. The J segment lost 4 bases and the V segment lost 3 bases, leaving 4 bases of the junction unmatched. Germline CDR1 and CDR2: DFQATT and SNEGSKA (reference sequence). CDR3 sequence: CSASSGRSADTQYF. The CDR3 DNA sequence: TGCAGTGCTAGTAGCGGGAGGAGTGCAGATACGCAGTATTTT.

The chain couples TRBV11-3 to TRBJ1-2; 9 positions match TRBD1. Germline CDR1 SGHNT, CDR2 YENEEA. Trimming at V came to 6 bases and at J to 13 bases, leaving 18 bases not matched to a gene. CDR3 size: 15 residues. As DNA, the CDR3 is TGTGCCAGCAGTTCGGGGACAGGGTCGCATTCGGGGCGCACCTTC. Translating it yields CASSSGTGSHSGRTF.

V gene TRBV4-1 combines with J gene TRBJ2-7, with D possibly being TRBD1 (6 bases). Trimming pared 4 bases from V and 4 bases from J, leaving 20 bases between. Germline V gives CDR1 MGHRA, CDR2 YSYEKL. This CDR3 spans 16 amino acids. The CDR3 DNA follows: TGCGCCAGCAGCCCAGAACCGGGACAAACCTCGTACGAGCAGTACTTC. Translation: CASSPEPGQTSYEQYF.

DNA of the CDR3: TGTGCCAGCAGCCGTTTTCCTAGCGGGAGCACAGATACGCAGTATTTT. It encodes CASSRFPSGSTDTQYF. The chain recombines TRBV7-9 with TRBJ2-3; 8 nucleotides line up with TRBD2. Germline CDR1 and CDR2: SEHNR and FQNEAQ (reference sequence). V trimming: 5 bases; J trimming: 0 bases; junction bases outside the gene matches: 7. This CDR3 is 16 amino acids long.

The chain has TRBV19 and TRBJ2-2; the match to TRBD1 covers 10 bases. This CDR3 has 17 residues. Germline CDR1 and CDR2: LNHDA and SQIVND (reference sequence). The V segment lost 4 bases and the J segment 3 bases; nucleotides outside the gene matches: 8. This CDR3 is CASSTYRQGAHTGELFF. The CDR3 DNA reads as TGTGCCAGTAGTACCTACCGACAGGGGGCTCACACCGGGGAGCTGTTTTTT.

The chain links TRBV2 to TRBJ2-7; maybe TRBD1 (5 bases). V dropped 6 bases and J dropped 2 bases, with 17 bases sitting between them. This CDR3 is 15 amino acids long. CDR1 is SNHLY, CDR2 FYNNEI, per germline. CDR3 in DNA: TGTGCCAGCAGACGTCAGCAGGGCCCCACCTACGAGCAGTACTTC. Translating gives CASRRQQGPTYEQYF.

The genes are TRBV5-6 and TRBJ1-3; perhaps TRBD1 as D (5 bases). CDR3 length equals 15 residues. The V gene's germline CDR1 is SGHDT and CDR2 YYEEEE. Trimming cost V 3 bases and J 2 bases, with 12 bases left between them. CDR3 loop: CASSWAAGTGNTIYF. The CDR3 bases are TGTGCCAGCAGCTGGGCCGCAGGGACTGGAAACACCATATATTTT.

The chain is built from TRBV9 and TRBJ2-1; D unclear. The CDR3 consists of 14 residues. Deletions cut 0 bases from V and 6 bases from J, with 10 bases between. Germline V gives CDR1 SGDLS, CDR2 YYNGEE. CDR3 sequence (DNA): TGTGCCAGCAGCGTAGGGAGCACCGTCAATGAGCAGTTCTTC. Translated: CASSVGSTVNEQFF.

About this clone itself: Other DNA sequences in the sample encode the same CDR3. V gene TRBV3-1 (or the pseudogene TRBV3-2) combines with J gene TRBJ1-2, with a weak D call TRBD1 (6 bases). Germline V gives CDR1 LGHDT, CDR2 YNNKEL (reference sequence). CDR3 size: 14 residues. The V end lost 3 bases, the J end lost 5 bases, and 13 bases lay between the germline ends. CDR3 nucleotides: TGTGCCAGCAGCCAGGCTCAGGGGTATTATGGCTACACCTTC. The encoded protein is CASSQAQGYYGYTF.

This rearrangement joins TRBV5-4 to TRBJ2-5; the match to TRBD1 covers 9 bases. V lost 3 bases, J lost 5 bases, and 5 bases stayed unmatched. The CDR3 is 14 residues long. Germline V gene data show CDR1 as SGHNT and CDR2 as YYREEE (reference sequence). Here the CDR3 DNA reads TGTGCCAGCAGCTACGGACAGGGGCCGGAGACCCAGTACTTC. This translates into CASSYGQGPETQYF.

The genes are TRBV5-6 and TRBJ1-4; 7 nucleotides match TRBD1. Trimming took 0 bases from V and 4 from J; bases not matched to a gene: 6. From germline, CDR1 is SGHDT and CDR2 YYEEEE. This CDR3 comprises 16 residues. The chain's CDR3 is CASSLARGQINEKLFF. The CDR3 bases are TGTGCCAGCAGCTTGGCGAGGGGACAGATTAATGAAAAACTGTTTTTT.

V gene TRBV5-4 combines with J gene TRBJ1-4, with D perhaps matching TRBD1 (6 bases). CDR1 is SGHNT and CDR2 is YYREEE in the germline V gene (reference sequence). The CDR3 is made up of 15 amino acids. Between the trimmed V and J ends, which lost 0 bases and 7 bases, there was a span of 13 bases. Here the CDR3 DNA reads TGTGCCAGCAGCTTGGAGAACAGGGCCGGTGAAAAACTGTTTTTT. Translating it yields CASSLENRAGEKLFF.

The V and J genes are TRBV6-5 and TRBJ2-1; 8 positions match TRBD2. The CDR3 consists of 15 residues. In germline, CDR1 is MNHEY, CDR2 SVGAGI. The junction had 13 bases not matched to a gene; V was cut back by 7 bases and J by 8 bases. In nucleotides, the CDR3 is TGTGCCAGCACGGAAAGCGGGGGTTTTGGTTATGAGCAGTTCTTC. Encoded protein: CASTESGGFGYEQFF.

The rearrangement uses TRBV4-1 and TRBJ2-7, with D possibly TRBD1 on 5 matching bases. This CDR3 region has 16 residues. CDR1 is MGHRA, CDR2 YSYEKL, per germline. V lost 0 bases and J lost 4, with 16 bases in between. CDR3 in DNA: TGCGCCAGCAGCCAAGACCCTAGGGGAAAGTTTTACGAGCAGTACTTC. Its translation is CASSQDPRGKFYEQYF.

On this clone: Other DNA sequences within the sample encode an identical CDR3. This chain joins TRBV3-1 (or the pseudogene TRBV3-2) and TRBJ1-2; D is possibly TRBD1 (5 bases). This CDR3 is built from 12 residues. The germline V gene has CDR1 LGHDT and CDR2 YNNKEL (reference sequence). V gave up 4 bases and J gave up 2 bases, with 5 bases separating them. DNA of the CDR3: TGTGCCAGCAGCCGACAGAACTATGGCTACACCTTC. Translating gives CASSRQNYGYTF.

The V and J genes are TRBV19 and TRBJ1-2, with D possibly being TRBD1 (5 bases). V lost 8 bases to trimming and J lost 8 bases, with 21 bases between them. The CDR3 consists of 14 residues. The germline V gene has CDR1 LNHDA and CDR2 SQIVND (reference sequence). CDR3 sequence (DNA): TGTGCCAGTGGATCGGGCAGGGAATTGGGAGGCTACACCTTC. Translation gives CASGSGRELGGYTF.

This clone occurred once. This sequence joins TRBV5-6 and TRBJ1-1; D perhaps matches TRBD1 (5 bases). The CDR3 contains 15 residues. Trimming took off 3 bases at V and 0 bases at J, with 12 bases between the two ends. Germline assignment: CDR1 SGHDT and CDR2 YYEEEE. The CDR3 DNA sequence: TGTGCCAGCAGCTCGCGACAGTCTCTGAACACTGAAGCTTTCTTT. Its protein product is CASSSRQSLNTEAFF.

The CDR3 here is CASSNIAGVRSEQFF. The CDR3 nucleotides read TGTGCCAGCAGTAACATAGCGGGAGTTAGGAGTGAGCAGTTCTTC. The chain employs TRBV27 and TRBJ2-1; 9 nucleotides line up with TRBD2. This CDR3 is built from 15 residues. V shed 5 bases, J shed 9 bases, and the junction held 11 bases outside the gene matches. Germline V gene lookup returns CDR1 MNHEY and CDR2 SMNVEV (reference sequence).

The chain links TRBV7-3 to TRBJ1-1, with D maybe TRBD1 (6 bases). V was pared by 5 bases and J by 5 bases, with 18 bases between. This CDR3 is built from 15 residues. Germline V gene lookup returns CDR1 SGHTA and CDR2 FQGTGA. The chain's CDR3 is CASSPLDSQDTEAFF. Here the CDR3 DNA reads TGTGCCAGCAGCCCACTGGACAGTCAAGATACTGAAGCTTTCTTT.

The CDR3 coding sequence is TGTGCCAGCAGCCAGGAAGAGGTGACCCAGTACTTC. Its translation: CASSQEEVTQYF. The gene calls are TRBV3-1 (or the pseudogene TRBV3-2) and TRBJ2-5, with D uncertain. The CDR3 has 12 residues. Germline-derived CDR1 and CDR2 are LGHDT and YNNKEL (reference sequence). The ends were cut back, 3 bases at V and 7 bases at J, with 9 bases in the middle.

The chain has TRBV5-1 and TRBJ1-2; D gene unclear. Trimming cost V 0 bases and J 7 bases, with 16 bases left between them. CDR3 length: 15 amino acids. Looked up from germline, CDR1 is SGHRS and CDR2 is YFSETQ. This CDR3 is CASSLEVGTMGGYTF. DNA of the CDR3: TGCGCCAGCAGCTTGGAGGTGGGCACGATGGGTGGCTACACCTTC.

The chain links TRBV5-1 to TRBJ2-3, with 7 bases identical to TRBD1. Germline V gene sequence: CDR1 SGHRS, CDR2 YFSETQ. CDR3 size: 13 residues. V was pared by 4 bases and J by 9 bases, with 8 bases of the junction left unmatched. The CDR3 protein is CASSATGERTQYF. The CDR3 nucleotides are TGCGCCAGCAGCGCTACAGGGGAGCGGACGCAGTATTTT.

The rearrangement links TRBV7-8 to TRBJ1-3; no clear D. Trimming pared 2 bases from V and 1 base from J, leaving 9 bases between. This CDR3 is built from 15 residues. Germline values: CDR1 SGHVS, CDR2 FQNEAQ. The CDR3 here is CASSLTSSSGNTIYF. DNA of the CDR3: TGTGCCAGCAGCTTAACGTCGAGTTCTGGAAACACCATATATTTT.

The V call is TRBV27, the J call TRBJ1-5; the match to TRBD1 covers 9 bases. Germline assignment: CDR1 MNHEY and CDR2 SMNVEV (reference sequence). The CDR3 is 16 amino acids. Trimming cost V 1 base and J 4 bases; bases outside gene matches: 5. In DNA form, the CDR3 reads TGTGCCAGCAGTTTATATGGGACAGGGAGAAATCAGCCCCAGCATTTT. Protein product: CASSLYGTGRNQPQHF.

The chain recombines TRBV15 with TRBJ2-1; TRBD2 aligns across 7 bases. V lost 0 bases, J lost 0 bases, and 8 bases stayed unmatched. CDR3 size: 18 residues. The germline V gene has CDR1 LNHNV and CDR2 YYDKDF (reference sequence). The CDR3 reads CATSRDRAGDPSYNEQFF. As DNA, the CDR3 is TGTGCCACCAGCAGAGATCGGGCGGGGGACCCCTCCTACAATGAGCAGTTCTTC.

The chain recombines TRBV11-3 with TRBJ2-7; unclear D gene. The CDR3 contains 12 residues. The V and J ends lost 0 bases and 4 bases respectively, with 4 bases between them. CDR1 is SGHNT, CDR2 YENEEA, per germline. The CDR3 loop is CASSLDPYEQYV. The CDR3 DNA is TGTGCCAGCAGCTTAGATCCTTACGAGCAGTACGTC.

CDR3 nucleotides: TGTGCCAGCAGTCTGCAGAGGAGCTACGAGCAGTACTTC. The encoded protein is CASSLQRSYEQYF. This chain links TRBV6-5 with TRBJ2-7; D is ambiguous. V gave up 5 bases and J gave up 3 bases, with 11 bases separating them. This CDR3 spans 13 amino acids. CDR1 and CDR2 from the germline V gene are MNHEY and SVGAGI.

The V call is TRBV7-9, the J call TRBJ1-1; 7 nucleotides match TRBD1. The CDR3 runs 15 residues. From germline, CDR1 is SEHNR and CDR2 FQNEAQ (reference sequence). With 5 bases clipped from V and 1 base from J, the junction kept 7 bases outside the gene matches. The DNA for the CDR3 is TGTGCCAGCAGCCCCCACGACAGGGAGAACACTGAAGCTTTCTTT. Encoded protein: CASSPHDRENTEAFF.